This note documents a single TCR beta chain sequence. This sample is part of a study of blood T cell repertoires in COVID-19. As for the study in general: Whether acute or convalescent, the COVID-19 samples came from the United States, Italy and Spain. T cells, B-cell-depleted T cells, or PBMCs supplied cDNA or gDNA.

As handled by the study authors: For nucleated cells, counts were estimated from reference gene primer amplification. The assay was immunoSEQ multiplex PCR, and TCRdb's table has in-frame clones only and misses some. D and trimming come from the DNA, and the V and J calls and clone size come from that table. The table includes about 140,000 clones, around 81% detected once. The germline V gene has CDR1 MNHNS and CDR2 SASEGT. This CDR3 is 15 amino acids long. Trimming shortened V by 3 bases and J by 4 bases, and 14 bases separated the two germline ends. The clonotype originates from a woman in her sixties or seventies with acute or convalescent COVID-19. The chain carries TRBV6-1 and TRBJ2-3, with D possibly TRBD2 on 6 matching bases. Sequenced sample: peripheral blood. CDR3 DNA: TGTGCCAGCAGTGACATCGCTGGACTACCAGATACGCAGTATTTT. Its translation is CASSDIAGLPDTQYF.